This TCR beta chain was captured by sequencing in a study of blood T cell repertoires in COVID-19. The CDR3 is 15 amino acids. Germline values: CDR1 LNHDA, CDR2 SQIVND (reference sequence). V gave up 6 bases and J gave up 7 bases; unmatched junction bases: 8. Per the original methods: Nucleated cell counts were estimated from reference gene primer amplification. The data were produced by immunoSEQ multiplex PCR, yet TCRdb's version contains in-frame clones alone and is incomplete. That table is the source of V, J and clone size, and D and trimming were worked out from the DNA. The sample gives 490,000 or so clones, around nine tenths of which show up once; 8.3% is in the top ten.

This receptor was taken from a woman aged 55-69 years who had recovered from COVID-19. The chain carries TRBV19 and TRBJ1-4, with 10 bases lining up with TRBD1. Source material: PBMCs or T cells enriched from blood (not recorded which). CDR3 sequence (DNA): TGTGCCAGTAGACCAGTGGGACAGGGGTTTGAAAAACTGTTTTTT. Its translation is CASRPVGQGFEKLFF.